Below, 23 T cell receptor beta chains from the same sample are listed, as sequenced in a study of regulatory T cells in long-lasting Graves disease (dated by TCRdb to the early 2020s). The library was generated by multiplex PCR. The reads were generated on an Illumina HiSeq 4000. CDR3 regions were amplified by Arm-PCR with iRepertoire HTBI primers to construct TCR beta libraries. TCRdb reanalyzed the raw reads on its own, using fastp at Q25 for trimming and MiXCR for clone calling, and kept in-frame beta chains. Every distinct CDR3 protein forms one entry, paired with its most common genes and DNA. The sample table records about 340,000 distinct CDR3 sequences; 20% of these occur just once. The top ten hold 29% of the sample. The sample's time point, from its label and the paper: persistent/refractory GD, antithyroid drugs over 5 years with positive TRAb. RNA was extracted from PBMCs in TRIzol for both TCR sequencing and RNA sequencing.

The sample here was peripheral blood mononuclear cells (PBMCs), taken when the disease was refractory, from a patient treated with antithyroid drugs. Receptor source: a female donor with Graves disease.

This clonotype was seen ten or more times. J is TRBJ2-5 and V is TRBV7-2; the D gene is possibly TRBD2 (6 bases). V gave up 5 bases and J gave up 5 bases, with 15 bases separating them. This CDR3 comprises 14 residues. CDR1 and CDR2 from the germline V gene are SGHTA and FQGNSA. The CDR3 loop is CASSPLGGVETQYF. The CDR3 DNA sequence: TGTGCCAGCAGCCCCCTTGGCGGGGTGGAGACCCAGTACTTC.

This clonotype was counted a few times. The V and J genes are TRBV4-3 and TRBJ2-5; D assignment may be TRBD1 or TRBD2 (6 bases each). TRBJ2-7 explains the end of the DNA better; the J call may be wrong. Germline V gene sequence: CDR1 LGHNA, CDR2 YSLEER. The CDR3 loop spans 17 amino acids. CDR3 DNA: TGCGCCAGCAGCCAAGAGTCTTGGGGGGCACAGCAGTACGAGCAGTACTTC. Translation: CASSQESWGAQQYEQYF.

This clonotype was counted at least ten times. The chain joins TRBV28 to TRBJ2-7, with D unresolved. This CDR3 has 11 amino acids. Germline V gives CDR1 MDHEN, CDR2 SYDVKM. The germline V and J ends were trimmed by 6 bases and 3 bases, with 6 bases remaining between them. CDR3 sequence reads: CASSQYYEQYF. For the CDR3, the DNA is TGTGCCAGCAGCCAATACTACGAGCAGTACTTC.

There are many counts of this clonotype. The chain carries TRBV6-1 and TRBJ1-1; D remains ambiguous. Trimming left V 8 bases short and J 0 bases short, with 7 bases between. CDR1 and CDR2 (germline): MNHNS, SASEGT. CDR3 length: 12 amino acids. For the CDR3, the DNA is TGTGCCAGCCATACAGTGAACACTGAAGCTTTCTTT. It yields the protein CASHTVNTEAFF.

This clonotype was seen repeatedly, ten times or more. The rearrangement uses TRBV11-2 and TRBJ2-7; D not certain. Trimming shortened V by 5 bases and J by 2 bases, and 19 bases separated the two germline ends. This CDR3 contains 16 residues. The germline gives CDR1 SGHAT, CDR2 FQNNGV. This CDR3 is CASSSGTDIFAYEQYF. The CDR3 DNA is TGTGCCAGCAGCAGTGGCACAGATATTTTCGCCTACGAGCAGTACTTC.

This clonotype was counted ten times or more. V and J are TRBV6-2 or TRBV6-3 and TRBJ2-6; D gene ambiguous. This CDR3 has 13 amino acids. The V and J ends lost 6 bases and 4 bases respectively, with 7 bases between them. CDR1 is MNHEY and CDR2 is SVGEGT in the germline V gene. CDR3 amino acids: CASRPGGANVLTF. The CDR3 DNA is TGTGCCAGCAGGCCTGGGGGGGCCAACGTCCTGACTTTC.

About this clonotype itself: A read error likely explains this, since a far larger clone differs by one base. The V and J genes are TRBV7-9 and TRBJ1-5; the D gene is possibly TRBD1 (5 bases). The V gene's germline CDR1 is SEHNR and CDR2 FQNEAQ (reference sequence). The V gene lost 5 bases and the J gene lost 4 bases, with 24 bases spanning the gap. This CDR3 region has 18 residues. The CDR3 loop reads CASSPPPRTTAFNQPQHF. DNA of the CDR3: TGTGCCAGCAGCCCACCACCCAGGACGACAGCATTTAATCAGCCCCAGCATTTT.

There are many counts of this clonotype. The V gene is TRBV20-1, the J gene TRBJ1-2; D is unresolved. This CDR3 contains 12 residues. V lost 4 bases and J 5 bases, leaving 11 bases between the germline ends. Germline V gene data show CDR1 as DFQATT and CDR2 as SNEGSKA (reference sequence). The CDR3 nucleotides are TGCAGTGCTATGATGGTAGTTTATGGCTACACCTTC. Translated: CSAMMVVYGYTF.

This chain uses TRBV5-1 with TRBJ2-7, with D unresolved. Germline V gene data show CDR1 as SGHRS and CDR2 as YFSETQ. The V gene lost 0 bases and the J gene lost 0 bases, with 4 bases spanning the gap. The CDR3 covers 13 residues. CDR3 protein: CASSLATSYEQYF. For the CDR3, the DNA is TGCGCCAGCAGCTTGGCCACCTCCTACGAGCAGTACTTC. Based on the CDR3 plus reference TRBV5-1 and TRBJ2-7, the full variable domain is KAGVTQTPRYLIKTRGQQVTLSCSPISGHRSVSWYQQTPGQGLQFLFEYFSETQRNKGNFPGRFSGRQFSNSRSEMNVSTLELGDSALYLCASSLATSYEQYFGPGTRLTVT.

There are many counts of this clonotype. The V and J genes are TRBV30 and TRBJ1-4; D remains ambiguous. Germline-derived CDR1 and CDR2 are GTSNPN and SVGIG (reference sequence). V lost 0 bases, J lost 6 bases, and 8 bases lay in between. This CDR3 comprises 13 residues. CDR3 DNA sequence: TGTGCCTGGAGTGTAAGCTCCTATGAAAAACTGTTTTTT. This encodes CAWSVSSYEKLFF. The entire variable domain, with the rest obtained from reference TRBV30 and TRBJ1-4, is as follows: SQTIHQWPATLVQPVGSPLSLECTVEGTSNPNLYWYRQAAGRGLQLLFYSVGIGQISSEVPQNLSASRPQDRQFILSSKKLLLSDSGFYLCAWSVSSYEKLFFGSGTQLSVL.

This clonotype was counted at least ten times. This chain uses TRBV6-1 with TRBJ2-7; 8 bases match TRBD2. This CDR3 spans 14 amino acids. Germline V gene data show CDR1 as MNHNS and CDR2 as SASEGT. Trimming took 4 bases from V and 5 from J; bases not matched to a gene: 7. The CDR3 region is CASSGGLAIHEQYF. In DNA form, the CDR3 reads TGTGCCAGCAGTGGAGGACTAGCAATCCACGAGCAGTACTTC.

This clonotype was recorded a few times. The chain is built from TRBV4-1 and TRBJ1-1, with D possibly being TRBD1 (5 bases). Germline loops: CDR1 MGHRA, CDR2 YSYEKL. This CDR3 comprises 15 residues. V lost 1 base, J lost 5 bases, and 14 bases lay in between. The CDR3 DNA is TGCGCCAGCAGCCAAGCGGGGGGTAGGATGACTGAAGCTTTCTTT. Encoded protein: CASSQAGGRMTEAFF.

The V and J genes are TRBV5-1 and TRBJ1-1, with D tentatively TRBD1 (5 bases). Between the trimmed V and J ends, which lost 5 bases and 1 base, there was a span of 18 bases. CDR1 and CDR2 from the germline V gene are SGHRS and YFSETQ. The CDR3 has 16 residues. CDR3 DNA: TGCGCCAGCAGAAGTGGGGGGGGGGGAAGGAACACTGAAGCTTTCTTT. This encodes CASRSGGGGRNTEAFF.

This clonotype was counted only a few times. The V and J genes are TRBV4-1 and TRBJ1-4; D is uncertain. V dropped 3 bases and J dropped 8 bases, with 13 bases sitting between them. The CDR3 is made up of 14 amino acids. The V gene's germline CDR1 is MGHRA and CDR2 YSYEKL. The CDR3 DNA reads as TGCGCCAGCAGCCAGCCTTCAGAACTCGAAAAACTGTTTTTT. This gives the protein CASSQPSELEKLFF.

This clonotype was observed at least ten times. The rearrangement uses TRBV28 and TRBJ2-7; 7 bases match TRBD2. The CDR3 has 13 residues. V gave up 8 bases and J gave up 7 bases; unmatched junction bases: 11. The germline gives CDR1 MDHEN, CDR2 SYDVKM. The chain's CDR3 is CASWGAGSGEQYF. The CDR3 nucleotides are TGTGCCAGCTGGGGAGCGGGATCCGGAGAGCAGTACTTC.

This clonotype was seen many times. V usage is TRBV6-1 and J usage is TRBJ2-7, with TRBD2 identical over 8 bases. V was pared by 7 bases and J by 2 bases, with 10 bases of the junction left unmatched. The CDR3 totals 15 residues. Germline CDR1 and CDR2: MNHNS and SASEGT. The CDR3 sequence: CASTQGAAGAYEQYF. CDR3 DNA: TGTGCCAGCACCCAAGGGGCAGCGGGAGCCTACGAGCAGTACTTC.

The chain combines TRBV30 with TRBJ1-1; no definite D call. CDR1 GTSNPN and CDR2 SVGIG come from the germline V gene (reference sequence). The CDR3 runs 13 residues. V lost 3 bases and J lost 2, with 10 bases in between. The CDR3 nucleotides read TGTGCCTGGAGCTTTGACGGCAACACTGAAGCTTTCTTT. Residues: CAWSFDGNTEAFF.

With respect to this clonotype: A much more abundant neighbour one base away suggests this may be a read error. The gene calls are TRBV6-5 and TRBJ2-7; TRBD1 agrees at 8 bases. Germline V gene sequence: CDR1 MNHEY, CDR2 SVGAGI. This CDR3 is built from 13 residues. Losses at the gene ends were 2 bases for V and 3 bases for J; bases not matched to a gene: 0. The CDR3 loop is CASSYDRGYEQYF. CDR3 sequence (DNA): TGTGCCAGCAGTTACGACAGGGGCTACGAGCAGTACTTC.

The CDR3 is CASRSPTGDNQPQHF. The DNA for the CDR3 is TGTGCCAGCAGGAGCCCTACAGGGGACAATCAGCCCCAGCATTTT. The chain employs TRBV19 and TRBJ1-5; 7 bases fit TRBD1. The germline V gene has CDR1 LNHDA and CDR2 SQIVND (reference sequence). The CDR3 covers 15 residues. V was clipped by 9 bases and J by 3 bases; unmatched bases: 11. The full variable domain, completed using reference TRBV19 and TRBJ1-5, is DGGITQSPKYLFRKEGQNVTLSCEQNLNHDAMYWYRQDPGQGLRLIYYSQIVNDFQKGDIAEGYSVSREKKESFPLTVTSAQKNPTAFYLCASRSPTGDNQPQHFGDGTRLSIL.

This clonotype was detected many times. V usage is TRBV10-3 and J usage is TRBJ1-2; 8 positions match TRBD1. CDR1 is ENHRY, CDR2 SYGVKD, per germline. V was pared by 1 base and J by 5 bases, with 9 bases of the junction left unmatched. The CDR3 length is 16 residues. The DNA for the CDR3 is TGTGCCATCAGTGAGTTAAGGACAGGGTCCTCATATGGCTACACCTTC. Translation: CAISELRTGSSYGYTF.

Details on this clonotype: A much larger clone sits a single nucleotide away, making a read error possible. The chain employs TRBV2 and TRBJ1-6, with D unresolved. Germline values: CDR1 SNHLY, CDR2 FYNNEI. The CDR3 has 13 residues. The CDR3 coding sequence is TGTGCCAGCACGAATATCCAGGTTTCACCCTTCCACTTT. This sequence encodes CASTNIQVSPFHF.

The genes are TRBV7-9 and TRBJ1-1, with a weak D call TRBD1 (5 bases). The CDR3 is 15 residues long. Trimming removed 5 bases at V and 1 base at J, with 14 bases between. Germline loops: CDR1 SEHNR, CDR2 FQNEAQ (reference sequence). The CDR3 nucleotides are TGTGCCAGCAGCCATTTCCGGGACCCGAACACTGAAGCTTTCTTT. Protein: CASSHFRDPNTEAFF.

This clonotype was counted ten times or more. The rearrangement uses TRBV12-3 or TRBV12-4 and TRBJ2-7; a possible D gene is TRBD1 (5 bases). CDR3 size: 14 residues. V lost 6 bases and J lost 1, with 13 bases in between. The CDR3 nucleotides read TGTGCCAGCAGCCATAAGACAGAATCCTACGAGCAGTACTTC. Its protein is CASSHKTESYEQYF.